The sequence of this T cell receptor (beta chain) was determined in a study of technical replicates of blood from a handful of donors (dated by TCRdb to between 2016 and 2019). Cut back by 0 bases and 7 bases, the V and J ends lie 9 bases apart. CDR1 is given as MNHNY and CDR2 as SVGAGI, both from the germline V gene (reference sequence). The CDR3 contains 13 residues, cysteine and phenylalanine counted. The retained sequence is limited to the CDR3, 39 bases, with the frame set at the first base. The library was prepared using the immunoSEQ multiplex PCR assay. This immuneACCESS table, as held by TCRdb, lists in-frame sequences with V and J called but not all clones. Of the missing ones, under half trace to an unresolved V gene in checked studies; the others have no known cause. The sample records 74,000 or so clones, about 96% of which are singletons. 0.2% of the sample goes to the ten largest clones.

With respect to this clone: Its antigen is not yet known. The record has no base qualities; no much larger clone is one base away.

Sequenced: T cells isolated from PBMCs. This clonotype was sampled from a human donor in good health. Recombination joined TRBV6-6 with TRBJ1-2; perhaps TRBD1 is the D gene, with 5 bases matching. The CDR3 region: CASSYSGASGYTF. The nucleotides are TGTGCCAGCAGTTACTCAGGGGCCTCTGGCTACACCTTC.